This T cell receptor (beta chain) was captured in a study of neurological immune-mediated disorders. Study-level findings and limits: Phylogenetic grouping assigned the repertoires of 18 of 34 multiple sclerosis patients to a single related-CDR3 cluster, which may represent a signature.

Concerning this clonotype: What it recognizes is unknown.

Germline V CDR1 and CDR2: DFQATT, SNEGSKA (reference sequence). J gave up 5 bases and V 6 bases, and 6 bases lay outside the gene matches. CDR3 length: 13 residues. 5'RACE generated cDNA with 10-nucleotide random UMIs. In every sequencing run, more than 170 million TCR-beta sequences were generated from 15-18 subjects. From the 5' RACE reads, TCRdb called clonotypes with MiXCR, one entry per CDR3 protein. In the table there are about 95,000 distinct CDR3 sequences, 3.5% of which are singletons. This TCR was sampled from a young woman with multiple sclerosis. The gene calls are TRBV20-1 and TRBJ1-4, with 7 bases that match TRBD1. The source material was PBMCs. The CDR3 loop is CSAQTGFNEKLFF. CDR3 sequence (DNA): TGCAGTGCACAGACAGGGTTCAATGAAAAACTGTTTTTT.